This T cell receptor (beta chain) was documented in a study of blood T cell repertoires in COVID-19. The wider study: COVID-19 samples from acute and convalescent phases originated in the United States, Italy and Spain. Sources were T cells, B-cell-depleted T cells, or PBMCs; the material itself was cDNA or gDNA.

J gave up 5 bases and V 0 bases, and 7 bases lay outside the gene matches. Germline assignment: CDR1 SGHDT and CDR2 YYEEEE. The CDR3 runs to 15 residues. In the authors' methods: Reference gene primer amplification yielded estimated nucleated cell counts. The table came from immunoSEQ multiplex PCR; TCRdb's copy has only in-frame clones and leaves some out. The D gene and trimming were derived from the DNA, and the V and J assignments and clone size from that table. Found here are about 200,000 clones, about 80% of them singletons; the top ten hold about 6.9%. The sequenced sample consisted of peripheral blood. The chain links TRBV5-6 to TRBJ1-2; 7 bases map to TRBD1. This TCR was recovered from a human donor with acute or convalescent COVID-19. The donor label of this sample is uncertain. The CDR3: CASSLGAGGGYGYTF. CDR3 nucleotides: TGTGCCAGCAGCTTGGGTGCAGGGGGAGGATATGGCTACACCTTC.